The next 26 T cell receptor beta chains were all read from a single sample in a study of T cell responses to AZD1222 COVID-19 vaccine. Using immunoSEQ multiplex PCR, the repertoire was profiled, and TCRdb retains in-frame clones only, with some absent. The table lists about 110,000 clones, around 90% of them singletons. The sequences come from peripheral blood, collected on day 0 of AZD1222 vaccination. The receptors were sampled from an adult in good health.

Written as DNA, the CDR3 is TGCGCCAGCATGAGACGGGGCAATCAGCCCCAGCATTTT. Its protein product is CASMRRGNQPQHF. V usage is TRBV10-2 and J usage is TRBJ1-5, with D hard to call. Trimming took 7 bases from V and 2 from J, leaving 9 bases between them. Germline V gene data show CDR1 as WSHSY and CDR2 as SAAADI. CDR3 length: 13 residues.

This clone was seen a single time. As DNA, the CDR3 is TGCGCCAGCAGCTCGGGGACTACGTACACCGGGGAGCTGTTTTTT. This encodes CASSSGTTYTGELFF. V and J are TRBV5-1 and TRBJ2-2; 7 positions match TRBD2. The CDR3 contains 15 residues. After removal of 3 bases from V and 3 bases from J, the junction contained 5 bases not matched to a gene. CDR1 is SGHRS and CDR2 is YFSETQ in the germline V gene.

This sequence joins TRBV10-2 and TRBJ1-4; 7 positions agree with TRBD1. From germline, CDR1 is WSHSY and CDR2 SAAADI. The CDR3 has 16 amino acids. V was clipped by 2 bases and J by 5 bases; unmatched bases: 8. DNA of the CDR3: TGCGCCAGCAGTGAGGGGTGGGGACAGATAAATGAAAAACTGTTTTTT. Protein: CASSEGWGQINEKLFF.

The rearrangement joins TRBV6-4 to TRBJ1-1, with 7 positions matching TRBD1. The junction had 3 bases not matched to a gene; V was cut back by 5 bases and J by 0 bases. Per the germline V gene, CDR1 is MRHNA and CDR2 is SNTAGT. The CDR3 has 14 residues. CDR3 residues: CASSSGTVNTEAFF. As DNA, the CDR3 is TGTGCCAGCAGTTCCGGGACAGTGAACACTGAAGCTTTCTTT.

V usage is TRBV6-6 and J usage is TRBJ2-7; either TRBD1 or TRBD2 may fit D (6 bases each). V lost 0 bases to trimming and J lost 5 bases, with 14 bases between them. The CDR3 totals 15 residues. From germline, CDR1 is MNHNY and CDR2 SVGAGI (reference sequence). In DNA form, the CDR3 reads TGTGCCAGCAGTTACTCGGTTGGGGGGCTCAACGAGCAGTACTTC. Its translation: CASSYSVGGLNEQYF.

As regards this clone: The same CDR3 also results from other DNA sequences found in this sample. This chain connects TRBV30 to TRBJ1-5; a possible D gene is TRBD1 (5 bases). V was shortened by 1 base and J by 2 bases, with 6 bases between the two germline ends. The CDR3 is made up of 13 amino acids. Looked up from germline, CDR1 is GTSNPN and CDR2 is SVGIG (reference sequence). This chain's CDR3 is CAWSEQGNQPQHF. The CDR3 DNA reads as TGTGCCTGGAGTGAACAGGGCAATCAGCCCCAGCATTTT.

The V gene is TRBV19, the J gene TRBJ2-1; D not certain. The CDR3 runs 13 residues. Trimming left V 3 bases short and J 2 bases short, with 5 bases between. Germline V lookup: CDR1 LNHDA, CDR2 SQIVND (reference sequence). The CDR3 DNA reads as TGTGCCAGTAGTATCAACACCTACAATGAGCAGTTCTTC. Its protein product is CASSINTYNEQFF.

The chain's CDR3 is CASSGAGSNQPQHF. Here the CDR3 DNA reads TGTGCCAGTAGTGGGGCCGGTAGCAATCAGCCCCAGCATTTT. This rearrangement joins TRBV19 to TRBJ1-5, with D possibly being TRBD1 (5 bases). The V and J ends lost 5 bases and 0 bases respectively, with 8 bases between them. CDR1 and CDR2 from the germline V gene are LNHDA and SQIVND (reference sequence). The CDR3 runs 14 residues.

V and J are TRBV18 and TRBJ1-1, with TRBD1 matching 7 bases. Germline lookup yields CDR1 KGHSH and CDR2 LQKENI. The CDR3 length is 13 residues. Trimming took 4 bases from V and 6 from J; bases not matched to a gene: 5. CDR3 nucleotide sequence: TGTGCCAGCTCACGTGCCGGGACAGCTGAAGCTTTCTTT. Encoded protein: CASSRAGTAEAFF.

The chain is built from TRBV27 and TRBJ1-5; a weak D match, TRBD1 (5 bases). V was shortened by 2 bases and J by 1 base, with 18 bases between the two germline ends. The CDR3 is 18 amino acids. Germline CDR1 is MNHEY and CDR2 is SMNVEV (reference sequence). As DNA, the CDR3 is TGTGCCAGCAGTTTAACAAGTGAGGGGTGGTTAAGCAATCAGCCCCAGCATTTT. It codes for CASSLTSEGWLSNQPQHF.

The rearrangement uses TRBV7-8 and TRBJ1-6, with D hard to call. The germline V and J ends were trimmed by 8 bases and 5 bases, with 10 bases remaining between them. Germline V gene lookup returns CDR1 SGHVS and CDR2 FQNEAQ. The CDR3 is 13 amino acids. CDR3 bases: TGTGCCAGCCTGGGCCTCGATAATTCACCCCTCCACTTT. This gives the protein CASLGLDNSPLHF.

The V and J genes are TRBV6-4 and TRBJ2-7; TRBD1 aligns across 12 bases. With V trimmed by 6 bases and J by 3 bases, 6 bases remained unmatched. Germline V gene data show CDR1 as MRHNA and CDR2 as SNTAGT. CDR3 length: 15 residues. The chain's CDR3 is CASSPGTGGIYEQYF. The CDR3 DNA is TGTGCCAGCAGCCCCGGGACAGGGGGCATCTACGAGCAGTACTTC.

This clone was picked up one time. This chain connects TRBV12-5 to TRBJ1-1; TRBD1 agrees at 8 bases. The J segment lost 2 bases and the V segment lost 5 bases, leaving 7 bases of the junction unmatched. The CDR3 consists of 15 residues. Germline loops: CDR1 LGHNT, CDR2 FRNRAP. CDR3 DNA sequence: TGTGCTAGTGGTCGCAGCGACAGGGGCAACACTGAAGCTTTCTTT. Amino acid sequence: CASGRSDRGNTEAFF.

The rearrangement joins TRBV12-3 or TRBV12-4 to TRBJ1-5; maybe TRBD1 (5 bases). The V gene lost 4 bases and the J gene lost 5 bases, with 9 bases spanning the gap. The CDR3 has 13 residues. CDR3 in amino acids: CASSSGRYQPQHF. The CDR3 bases are TGTGCCAGCAGTTCGGGACGGTATCAGCCCCAGCATTTT.

The V gene is TRBV27, the J gene TRBJ1-4; D gene unclear. Trimming stripped 5 bases from V and 10 bases from J, with 20 bases between. Germline V CDR1 and CDR2: MNHEY, SMNVEV (reference sequence). The CDR3 length is 15 residues. CDR3 amino acids: CASSRTLEGSGKLFF. CDR3 sequence (DNA): TGTGCCAGCAGTCGGACGCTGGAGGGTTCGGGAAAACTGTTTTTT. Looking up the rest from reference TRBV27 and TRBJ1-4 gives the full variable domain: EAQVTQNPRYLITVTGKKLTVTCSQNMNHEYMSWYRQDPGLGLRQIYYSMNVEVTDKGDVPEGYKVSRKEKRNFPLILESPSPNQTSLYFCASSRTLEGSGKLFFGSGTQLSVL.

The chain combines TRBV18 with TRBJ2-7; D uncertain. There are 13 residues in the CDR3. Germline assignment: CDR1 KGHSH and CDR2 LQKENI. Trimming cost V 5 bases and J 6 bases, with 14 bases left between them. The CDR3 DNA follows: TGTGCCAGCTCAGAAAACCGGAATCGCGAGCAGTACTTC. Encoded protein: CASSENRNREQYF. The whole variable domain, remainder taken from reference TRBV18 and TRBJ2-7, is NAGVMQNPRHLVRRRGQEARLRCSPMKGHSHVYWYRQLPEEGLKFMVYLQKENIIDESGMPKERFSAEFPKEGPSILRIQQVVRGDSAAYFCASSENRNREQYFGPGTRLTVT.

The rearrangement uses TRBV6-5 and TRBJ1-1, with D perhaps TRBD1 (5 bases). V was pared by 4 bases and J by 1 base, with 10 bases between. The CDR3 is 14 residues long. Germline V lookup: CDR1 MNHEY, CDR2 SVGAGI. CDR3 region: CASSLAGRNTEAFF. The CDR3 DNA reads as TGTGCCAGCAGTTTAGCAGGGAGGAACACTGAAGCTTTCTTT.

The chain joins TRBV6-2 or TRBV6-3 to TRBJ1-6, with a possible D match to TRBD1 (6 bases). The CDR3 has 16 amino acids. From germline, CDR1 is MNHEY and CDR2 SVGEGT. V lost 4 bases and J lost 5, with 15 bases in between. The CDR3 coding sequence is TGTGCCAGCAGTTCTGGGAGACAGGCTAATAATTCACCCCTCCACTTT. Translation gives CASSSGRQANNSPLHF.

This chain uses TRBV5-1 with TRBJ1-5, with 7 bases aligning to TRBD1. The CDR3 runs 15 residues. With 1 base clipped from V and 5 bases from J, the junction kept 6 bases outside the gene matches. Germline V CDR1 and CDR2: SGHRS, YFSETQ. This CDR3 reads CASSLFTGAHQPQHF. The CDR3 bases are TGCGCCAGCAGCTTGTTTACAGGGGCGCATCAGCCCCAGCATTTT. Full variable domain (remainder filled in from reference TRBV5-1 and TRBJ1-5): KAGVTQTPRYLIKTRGQQVTLSCSPISGHRSVSWYQQTPGQGLQFLFEYFSETQRNKGNFPGRFSGRQFSNSRSEMNVSTLELGDSALYLCASSLFTGAHQPQHFGDGTRLSIL.

The chain employs TRBV5-1 and TRBJ1-1, with TRBD1 matching over 10 bases. V lost 4 bases and J lost 8; bases outside the gene matches: 8. There are 14 residues in the CDR3. The germline V gene has CDR1 SGHRS and CDR2 YFSETQ. The CDR3 reads CASSPPGQGFEAFF. CDR3 DNA sequence: TGCGCCAGCAGCCCGCCGGGACAGGGGTTCGAAGCTTTCTTT.

The chain joins TRBV5-4 to TRBJ1-6; 7 bases match TRBD1. The trim removed 1 base at V and 8 bases at J, leaving 3 bases unmatched. The CDR3 is 14 amino acids. Germline V gene data show CDR1 as SGHNT and CDR2 as YYREEE (reference sequence). The CDR3: CASSLNQGDSPLHF. The CDR3 DNA follows: TGTGCCAGCAGCTTGAACCAGGGGGATTCACCCCTCCACTTT.

This chain connects TRBV5-1 to TRBJ2-7; 7 bases fit TRBD1. Germline V gene lookup returns CDR1 SGHRS and CDR2 YFSETQ. Germline trimming cut 7 bases from V and 1 base from J; bases unmatched to any gene: 5. This CDR3 is 13 amino acids long. In nucleotides, the CDR3 is TGCGCCAGCTCTAGGACAGGTTCCTACGAGCAGTACTTC. This codes for CASSRTGSYEQYF.

The chain joins TRBV2 to TRBJ1-1; D is perhaps TRBD1 (5 bases). Trimming removed 8 bases at V and 5 bases at J, with 15 bases between. The CDR3 consists of 13 residues. Germline lookup yields CDR1 SNHLY and CDR2 FYNNEI. CDR3 nucleotides: TGTGCCAGCGGGGGGGAATGGAATACTGAAGCTTTCTTT. This codes for CASGGEWNTEAFF. The variable domain in full, completed from reference TRBV2 and TRBJ1-1, reads EPEVTQTPSHQVTQMGQEVILRCVPISNHLYFYWYRQILGQKVEFLVSFYNNEISEKSEIFDDQFSVERPDGSNFTLKIRSTKLEDSAMYFCASGGEWNTEAFFGQGTRLTVV.

V gene TRBV19 combines with J gene TRBJ1-5; a weak D match, TRBD1 (5 bases). The CDR3 loop spans 16 amino acids. With 6 bases removed from V and 0 bases from J, the gap between germline ends came to 15 bases. Germline CDR1 reads LNHDA; CDR2 reads SQIVND (reference sequence). The CDR3 DNA is TGTGCCAGTAGATCCGGGACCTACATTAGCAATCAGCCCCAGCATTTT. Protein product: CASRSGTYISNQPQHF.

The chain uses TRBV19 and TRBJ1-5; D is unclear. The CDR3 is 17 residues long. Germline CDR1 LNHDA, CDR2 SQIVND (reference sequence). The V end was cut by 5 bases, the J end by 2 bases, with 19 bases between. Here the CDR3 reads CASSSRAGRWGNQPQHF. As DNA, the CDR3 is TGTGCCAGTAGTTCCCGGGCGGGCAGATGGGGCAATCAGCCCCAGCATTTT. Based on the CDR3 plus reference TRBV19 and TRBJ1-5, the full variable domain is DGGITQSPKYLFRKEGQNVTLSCEQNLNHDAMYWYRQDPGQGLRLIYYSQIVNDFQKGDIAEGYSVSREKKESFPLTVTSAQKNPTAFYLCASSSRAGRWGNQPQHFGDGTRLSIL.

This chain's CDR3 is CASSVATGYMNTEAFF. The CDR3 region has the DNA TGTGCCAGCAGCGTAGCTACAGGGTATATGAACACTGAAGCTTTCTTT. The V gene is TRBV9, the J gene TRBJ1-1, with a possible D match to TRBD1 (6 bases). This CDR3 has 16 residues. From germline, CDR1 is SGDLS and CDR2 YYNGEE. V was shortened by 0 bases and J by 0 bases, with 12 bases between the two germline ends.